The 17 T cell receptor beta chains below were found in one sample sequenced in a study of T cell repertoires in cytomegalovirus infection. TCRdb re-called the reads with MiXCR, one entry per CDR3 protein. The table lists fewer than 550,000 distinct CDR3 sequences, 15% to 20% of them singletons. Sequencing was carried out using CD8+ T cells from PBMCs. The receptors were sampled from a human donor in good health (CMV status not recorded). Some clones in this sample may be carry-over from other donors' samples.

Concerning this clonotype itself: A junction boundary mismatches the germline segment, possibly from a read error. The rearrangement joins TRBV6-1 to TRBJ1-1; D is possibly TRBD1 (6 bases). The CDR3 runs 15 residues. The germline CDR1 and CDR2 sequences are MNHNS and SASEGT. The CDR3: CASSQAAPGGLEAFF. CDR3 in DNA: TGTGCCAGCAGTCAAGCCGCGCCGGGGGGGCTCGAAGCTTTCTTT.

This clonotype has only a few counts. This chain connects TRBV7-9 to TRBJ1-2, with 8 nucleotides matching TRBD1. Looked up from germline, CDR1 is SEHNR and CDR2 is FQNEAQ (reference sequence). V was clipped by 1 base and J by 8 bases; unmatched bases: 9. The CDR3 sequence is 15 residues long. CDR3 nucleotides: TGTGCCAGCAGCTTAGATTCAGGGGGCGCGGTGGGCTACACCTTC. Protein product: CASSLDSGGAVGYTF. Together with reference TRBV7-9 and TRBJ1-2, the CDR3 gives the full variable domain: DTGVSQNPRHKITKRGQNVTFRCDPISEHNRLYWYRQTLGQGPEFLTYFQNEAQLEKSRLLSDRFSAERPKGSFSTLEIQRTEQGDSAMYLCASSLDSGGAVGYTFGSGTRLTVV.

This clonotype was found many times. The V and J genes are TRBV6-1 and TRBJ1-1; TRBD1 agrees at 7 bases. The V gene's germline CDR1 is MNHNS and CDR2 SASEGT. This CDR3 region has 15 residues. Trimming cost V 5 bases and J 2 bases; bases outside gene matches: 8. The CDR3: CASSTVRDSNTEAFF. CDR3 coding DNA: TGTGCCAGCAGTACGGTCCGGGACAGTAACACTGAAGCTTTCTTT.

The gene calls are TRBV6-5 and TRBJ2-2; TRBD2 aligns across 11 bases. Germline V gene lookup returns CDR1 MNHEY and CDR2 SVGAGI. The CDR3 is 16 residues long. V dropped 5 bases and J dropped 5; count of bases not matched to a gene: 7. The CDR3 bases are TGTGCCAGCAGTCTCGGGACTAGCGGAAGGACCGGGGAGCTGTTTTTT. It encodes CASSLGTSGRTGELFF.

In this sample, this clonotype turned up many times. CDR3 loop: CASSDGLRGYEQYF. Here the CDR3 DNA reads TGTGCCAGCAGCGATGGACTCAGGGGATACGAGCAGTACTTC. The chain uses TRBV12-3 or TRBV12-4 and TRBJ2-7; maybe TRBD1 (6 bases). CDR3 length: 14 amino acids. Trimming shortened V by 6 bases and J by 4 bases, and 16 bases separated the two germline ends.

The V and J genes are TRBV20-1 and TRBJ1-5; possible D gene TRBD1, 5 bases. The germline CDR1 and CDR2 sequences are DFQATT and SNEGSKA (reference sequence). Trimming took off 2 bases at V and 3 bases at J, with 14 bases between the two ends. This CDR3 contains 15 residues. CDR3 sequence reads: CSARLRESINQPQHF. CDR3 nucleotides: TGCAGTGCTAGACTCAGGGAAAGTATCAATCAGCCCCAGCATTTT.

This clonotype was counted a few times. The V call is TRBV27, the J call TRBJ2-7; D may be TRBD1 or TRBD2 (5 bases each). The CDR3 length is 16 residues. V shed 0 bases and J shed 1 base, with 13 bases lying between them. Germline CDR1 MNHEY, CDR2 SMNVEV (reference sequence). The CDR3 sequence is CASSLSVGERSYEQYF. The CDR3 bases are TGTGCCAGCAGTTTATCGGTGGGGGAACGTTCCTACGAGCAGTACTTC.

This clonotype was seen at least ten times. The chain employs TRBV29-1 and TRBJ2-1, with 9 bases that match TRBD2. V shed 7 bases, J shed 9 bases, and the junction held 7 bases outside the gene matches. CDR1 and CDR2 (germline): SQVTM, ANQGSEA. CDR3 length: 12 residues. The CDR3, as DNA: TGCAGCGGTGTGGGACTAGCAAGTGAGCAGTTCTTC. Protein sequence: CSGVGLASEQFF.

V gene TRBV11-1 combines with J gene TRBJ2-7, with D uncertain. Germline lookup yields CDR1 SGHAT and CDR2 FQDESV (reference sequence). Trimming left V 1 base short and J 5 bases short, with 12 bases between. This CDR3 spans 14 amino acids. CDR3 sequence: CASSLGVTPDEQYF. The CDR3 bases are TGTGCCAGCAGCTTAGGGGTAACCCCGGACGAGCAGTACTTC.

Note on this clonotype: A read error is possible here, since a much larger clone lies one base away. The chain carries TRBV7-8 and TRBJ1-4; maybe TRBD1 (5 bases). The CDR3 totals 14 residues. The V gene's germline CDR1 is SGHVS and CDR2 FQNEAQ. V dropped 5 bases and J dropped 11 bases, with 18 bases sitting between them. CDR3 region: CASSSAGSPDKLFF. DNA of the CDR3: TGTGCCAGCAGCAGCGCAGGGTCCCCTGATAAACTGTTTTTT.

This clonotype was seen more than once but under ten times. The chain joins TRBV5-1 to TRBJ2-7, with 10 bases identical to TRBD1. With 0 bases clipped from V and 3 bases from J, the junction kept 9 bases outside the gene matches. From germline, CDR1 is SGHRS and CDR2 YFSETQ. The CDR3 is made up of 17 amino acids. The CDR3 DNA reads as TGCGCCAGCAGCTTGGGGGGACAGGGGCCGAATTTCTACGAGCAGTACTTC. Translating gives CASSLGGQGPNFYEQYF.

The chain recombines TRBV19 with TRBJ2-1; 8 bases match TRBD2. The J segment lost 2 bases and the V segment lost 5 bases, leaving 5 bases of the junction unmatched. This CDR3 is built from 15 residues. From germline, CDR1 is LNHDA and CDR2 SQIVND (reference sequence). CDR3 protein: CASSGTSSAYNEQFF. CDR3 nucleotides: TGTGCCAGTAGTGGGACTAGTAGCGCCTACAATGAGCAGTTCTTC.

The rearrangement uses TRBV27 and TRBJ1-5, with D possibly TRBD1 on 6 matching bases. The CDR3 is 14 amino acids. Germline loops: CDR1 MNHEY, CDR2 SMNVEV (reference sequence). Trimming took 5 bases from V and 5 from J, leaving 13 bases between them. The CDR3 region has the DNA TGTGCCAGCAGTGTACAGGGAGAGCATCAGCCCCAGCATTTT. Its translation: CASSVQGEHQPQHF.

The sample holds many counts of this clonotype. The gene calls are TRBV11-2 and TRBJ1-1, with unresolved D. This CDR3 contains 13 residues. Trimming cost V 1 base and J 4 bases, with 7 bases left between them. In germline, CDR1 is SGHAT, CDR2 FQNNGV. This chain's CDR3 is CASSLVQLTEAFF. CDR3 sequence (DNA): TGTGCCAGCAGCTTAGTTCAGCTCACTGAAGCTTTCTTT.

This chain uses TRBV20-1 with TRBJ1-5, with D possibly TRBD1 on 5 matching bases. Looked up from germline, CDR1 is DFQATT and CDR2 is SNEGSKA (reference sequence). The CDR3 runs 12 residues. CDR3 bases: TGCAGCTCAACGGGGGGCAATCAGCCCCAGCATTTT. It encodes CSSTGGNQPQHF.

J is TRBJ2-7 and V is TRBV3-1; no reliable D call. The CDR3 consists of 14 residues. Trimming shortened V by 0 bases and J by 1 base, and 7 bases separated the two germline ends. In germline, CDR1 is LGHDT, CDR2 YNNKEL (reference sequence). CDR3: CASSQDTVSYEQYF. CDR3 bases: TGTGCCAGCAGCCAAGATACAGTTTCCTACGAGCAGTACTTC.

This chain links TRBV10-3 with TRBJ2-1; no clear D gene. CDR1 and CDR2 from the germline V gene are ENHRY and SYGVKD. The V and J ends lost 2 bases and 3 bases respectively, with 8 bases between them. The CDR3 covers 14 residues. The CDR3 is CAISEDLDYNEQFF. Written as DNA, the CDR3 is TGTGCCATCAGTGAGGATTTGGACTACAATGAGCAGTTCTTC.